Listed here is a single T cell receptor (beta chain). The antigen this receptor binds is unknown. Base qualities were left out, and no much larger clone turns up one base away. The CDR3, cysteine through phenylalanine, is 14 amino acids long. Just CDR3 DNA is preserved here, 42 bases in frame from base 1. At the junction V is shortened by 2 bases and J by 5 bases, with 9 bases in between. Reading the germline V gene gives CDR1 SGHVS and CDR2 FQNEAQ. Genomic DNA extracted from tumor biopsies or peripheral blood was used for bulk TCRbeta sequencing, with input ranging from roughly 600 ng to 6,004 ng. Every patient was a poor candidate for surgical resection and had histologically proven advanced or metastatic basal or squamous cell carcinoma. Of the roughly 10 patients in the basal cell carcinoma cohort, several underwent bulk tumor TCR sequencing. This entry comes from a study of T cells in tumors after PD-1 blockade (dated 2019 in TCRdb). The study in broad terms: Prior checkpoint blockade, systemic immunosuppressant use, and recent radiotherapy or other anti-cancer therapy within 4 weeks were grounds for patient exclusion. A subset of patients also received ongoing daily vismodegib 150 mg during anti-PD-1 treatment. The study performed paired single-cell RNA and TCR sequencing on site-matched tumors from BCC or SCC patients before and after anti-PD-1 therapy. Clinical response was assessed using RECIST version 1.1. Patients received pembrolizumab 200 mg every 3 weeks or cemiplimab 350 mg every 2 weeks. On average, peripheral blood samples had roughly 110,000 TCR templates (range about 23,000-260,000) and roughly 40,000 unique clonotypes. Bulk TCR sequencing was performed on 10 to 11 peripheral blood samples from 4 or 5 patients to compare blood and tumor clonotypes. The investigation overall reported the following: Roughly 41% of tumor TCR clonotypes were detected in blood, and some novel exhausted tumor clones were observed in pre-treatment blood, which was taken as suggesting peripheral recruitment. The source of novel T cell clones was not identified, and lymphoid organs or rare unexpanded clones within the tumor or the tumor periphery could be included among the possible sources.

The immunoSEQ platform was used to carry out deep TCRbeta sequencing. Turning to the authors' computational methods: For further analysis, only productive rearrangements were exported out of the immunoSEQ Analyzer. T cell phenotypes were assigned to bulk TCRbeta clonotypes by matching the clonotypes to single-cell RNA+TCR-seq clones that had the same TCRbeta sequence. Clone enrichment in tumor was calculated as tumor frequency divided by PBMC frequency from bulk TCR sequencing. GLIPH was used to group TCRs into specificity groups, clusters of distinct TCRs likely recognizing common antigens via shared CDR3 motifs. TCRdb carries this immuneACCESS record with in-frame sequences only. Its versions omit some clonotypes, under half of them owing to an unresolved V gene in the studies checked, with the rest unexplained. The V and J calls and clone size are taken from that table; D and trimming were inferred from the DNA. The sample table contains just under 20,000 clones; only one count was recorded for roughly 80% of them. Of the sample, approximately 25% falls within the top ten clones.

The sequencing here drew on PBMCs, taken after anti-PD-1 therapy. This clonotype was sampled from a human donor with advanced basal cell or squamous cell carcinoma (not recorded which). The rearranged chain carries TRBV7-8 and TRBJ2-2, with no D gene named confidently. This receptor carries the CDR3 CASSLQLRTGELFF. The sequenced DNA: TGTGCCAGCAGCTTACAATTGAGGACCGGGGAGCTGTTTTTT.